Listed below are T cell receptor beta chains from one sample, sequenced in a study of a mutant IDH1 vaccine in newly diagnosed glioma. No antigen has been identified for these receptors. Sequencing was performed with immunoSEQ multiplex PCR; in TCRdb, only in-frame clones are kept and a portion is missing. Of some 60,000 clones listed, about four fifths are singletons. Sequencing was performed on PBMCs, taken from a glioma patient whose treatment included an IDH1 peptide vaccine. The receptors were gathered from a man under 40 with glioma. Each CDR3 is given with its conserved first and last residue. The D gene is left open where the match is weak. A row's size may be missing; if present it is once, few, many or a size class.

v_gene,abundance,d_gene,j_gene,len,CDR3nt,CDR3aa
TRBV5-4,-,-,TRBJ1-2,13,TGTGCCAGCAGCCCGGGGGGCTACTATGGCTACACCTTC,CASSPGGYYGYTF
TRBV6-1,-,TRBD2,TRBJ2-3,17,TGTGCCAGCAGTGCACTAGCGGGGGGCCGTAGCACAGATACGCAGTATTTT,CASSALAGGRSTDTQYF
TRBV7-6,-,-,TRBJ1-1,15,TGTGCCAGCAGCCCGGAGGGACGGATGAACACTGAAGCTTTCTTT,CASSPEGRMNTEAFF
TRBV19,-,TRBD1,TRBJ1-5,16,TGTGCCAGTAGTATTTTCCCGGGACAGGGGAATCAGCCCCAGCATTTT,CASSIFPGQGNQPQHF
TRBV18,once,-,TRBJ1-1,16,TGTGCCAGCTCTCCCGGACAGAGCTGGGGGAACACTGAAGCTTTCTTT,CASSPGQSWGNTEAFF
TRBV7-8,-,-,TRBJ1-1,13,TGTGCCAGCAGCTTGAGCGTGAACACTGAAGCTTTCTTT,CASSLSVNTEAFF
TRBV5-5,-,-,TRBJ2-5,17,TGTGCCAGCAGCTCTCTGATACCAGGATCCCAGTTACGAGAGCAGTACTTC,CASSSLIPGSQLREQYF
TRBV5-1,once,TRBD1,TRBJ2-1,15,TGCGCCAGCAGGCCCGGGACAGGAACATACAATGAGCAGTTCTTC,CASRPGTGTYNEQFF
TRBV2,-,-,TRBJ1-2,15,TGTGCCAGCAGTGAAATCTTCAGGGAGGGGTATGGCTACACCTTC,CASSEIFREGYGYTF
TRBV29-1,few,-,TRBJ1-1,11,TGCAGCGTTCCACGGAACACTGAAGCTTTCTTT,CSVPRNTEAFF
TRBV5-1,-,TRBD1,TRBJ1-5,15,TGCGCCAGCAGCCTGAAGACAGGGGACAATCAGCCCCAGCATTTT,CASSLKTGDNQPQHF
TRBV19,-,-,TRBJ1-1,16,TGTGCCAGTAGTATCTTTCTCGGGCGCGGGGACACTGAAGCTTTCTTT,CASSIFLGRGDTEAFF
TRBV6-1,few,TRBD1,TRBJ2-5,14,TGTGCCAGCAGCCGAGGACAGGCCCAAGAGACCCAGTACTTC,CASSRGQAQETQYF
TRBV11-2,-,-,TRBJ2-2,15,TGTGCCAGCAGCCTCACTCGGCCGAACACCGGGGAGCTGTTTTTT,CASSLTRPNTGELFF
TRBV11-2,-,TRBD1,TRBJ2-7,14,TGTGCCAGCAGCTTAGAACAGGGGTCCGACGAGCAGTACTTC,CASSLEQGSDEQYF
TRBV6-5,-,-,TRBJ1-2,14,TGTGCCAGCAGTCCCACAGGAGCAAACTATGGCTACACCTTC,CASSPTGANYGYTF
TRBV10-3,-,-,TRBJ1-1,13,TGTGCCACCTCTAAGGGGATGAACACTGAAGCTTTCTTT,CATSKGMNTEAFF
TRBV7-8,few,-,TRBJ2-7,14,TGTGCCAGCAGCTTACCCGGGGGCGGCTACGAGCAGTACTTC,CASSLPGGGYEQYF
TRBV7-7,-,-,TRBJ1-3,18,TGTGCCAGCAGCTTAGCTGTAGAGGACTGGGGCTCTGGAAACACCATATATTTT,CASSLAVEDWGSGNTIYF
TRBV7-2,-,-,TRBJ1-2,18,TGTGCCAGCAGCTTAGGTGGGGGGCCCCGCGTCTCTATCTATGGCTACACCTTC,CASSLGGGPRVSIYGYTF
TRBV5-6,-,-,TRBJ1-5,12,TGTGCCAGCAGCTTGGAGGGTCAGCCCCAGCATTTT,CASSLEGQPQHF
TRBV23-1,-,TRBD1,TRBJ1-6,13,TGCGCCACTATAGGACAGGTTAATTCACCCCTCCACTTT,CATIGQVNSPLHF
TRBV5-1,-,-,TRBJ1-1,15,TGCGCCAGCAGCTTGGTGGTGGGAAGTAACACTGAAGCTTTCTTT,CASSLVVGSNTEAFF
TRBV10-1,-,-,TRBJ2-2,16,TGCGCCAGCAGTGACCCCGGGACTCCCGGGACCGGGGAGCTGTTTTTT,CASSDPGTPGTGELFF
TRBV27,-,TRBD2,TRBJ2-7,15,TGTGCCAGCAGTTTATTTCTAGCGGGGCCCTACGAGCAGTACTTC,CASSLFLAGPYEQYF
TRBV13,-,TRBD1,TRBJ1-5,21,TGTGCCAGCAGCTTAAGACAGGGTGGGAAGAGGATAGGATATAGCAATCAGCCCCAGCATTTT,CASSLRQGGKRIGYSNQPQHF
TRBV11-2,-,-,TRBJ2-3,12,TGTGCCAGCAGCTTAGTTATTGATACGCAGTATTTT,CASSLVIDTQYF
TRBV5-8,-,TRBD1,TRBJ1-4,15,TGTGCCAGCAGCCCCGGACAGGGGGGGGATGAAAAACTGTTTTTT,CASSPGQGGDEKLFF
TRBV18,-,-,TRBJ1-4,15,TGTGCCAGCTCATCAGGACCGGCAACTAATGAAAAACTGTTTTTT,CASSSGPATNEKLFF
TRBV7-9,-,TRBD1,TRBJ1-5,17,TGTGCCAGCAGCTCCCATCCGGGACAGTATAGCAATCAGCCCCAGCATTTT,CASSSHPGQYSNQPQHF
TRBV7-9,-,TRBD1,TRBJ1-1,18,TGTGCCAGCAGCTTAAAAGGAGGGGGGACAGGGAGAAACACTGAAGCTTTCTTT,CASSLKGGGTGRNTEAFF
TRBV20-1,-,-,TRBJ1-1,11,TGCAGTCCAATCGGTGTATTCGAAGCTTTCTTT,CSPIGVFEAFF
TRBV6-5,-,-,TRBJ2-1,13,TGTGCCAGCAGTTACCGGAAGGGGGTTGAGCAGTTCTTC,CASSYRKGVEQFF
TRBV5-4,-,-,TRBJ2-5,15,TGTGCCAGCAGCACCAGATGGGCAGGAACAGAGACCCAGTACTTC,CASSTRWAGTETQYF
TRBV28,-,-,TRBJ1-2,12,TGTGCCAGCAGTCTCAATCTTTATGGCTACACCTTC,CASSLNLYGYTF
TRBV21-1,-,-,TRBJ2-6,18,TGTGCCAGCAGCAAAGGATTCAAGGATTTACCTGGGGCCAACGTCCTGACTTTC,CASSKGFKDLPGANVLTF
TRBV7-9,-,-,TRBJ1-4,14,TGTGCCAGCAGCGAGGAGACAAGGAAGCAGAAACTGTTTTTT,CASSEETRKQKLFF
TRBV6-6,-,-,TRBJ2-7,15,TGTGCCAGCAGTTACCGGCAGTTTTCCTCCTACGAGCAGTACTTC,CASSYRQFSSYEQYF
TRBV6-1,-,-,TRBJ1-2,14,TGTGCCAGCAGAATAGACCGGGACTCCTATGGCTACACCTTC,CASRIDRDSYGYTF
TRBV19,-,-,TRBJ1-3,18,TGTGCCAGTAGTATTCGCGCATATAAATCGATGTATGGAAACACCATATATTTT,CASSIRAYKSMYGNTIYF
TRBV10-3,-,-,TRBJ1-2,13,TGTGCCATCAGTGCTACAGGCTCCCAAGGCTACACCTTC,CAISATGSQGYTF
TRBV5-4,-,-,TRBJ1-4,14,TGTGCCAGCAGCGTCCCTAGCGCTAATGAAAAACTGTTTTTT,CASSVPSANEKLFF
TRBV4-1,few,-,TRBJ1-2,15,TGCGCCAGCAGCCAAGCTTGGGCGACCAACTATGGCTACACCTTC,CASSQAWATNYGYTF
TRBV11-3,-,-,TRBJ2-2,15,TGTGCCAGCAGCTTAAGGGGGTTGGACACCGGGGAGCTGTTTTTT,CASSLRGLDTGELFF
TRBV6-6,few,-,TRBJ1-1,15,TGTGCCAGCAGTTCCGTGGACAGTTGGAACACTGAAGCTTTCTTT,CASSSVDSWNTEAFF
TRBV28,-,-,TRBJ2-7,18,TGTGCCAGCAGCACTTTTTACGTGACCGCTCCTAGCTCCTACGAGCAGTACTTC,CASSTFYVTAPSSYEQYF
TRBV15,-,TRBD2,TRBJ2-1,16,TGTGCCACCAGCAGACTACTAGCGGGGGTCTGGAATGAGCAGTTCTTC,CATSRLLAGVWNEQFF
TRBV7-2,-,-,TRBJ1-4,15,TGTGCCAGCAGCTTAGCTGGGTCGCCCTATGAAAAACTGTTTTTT,CASSLAGSPYEKLFF
TRBV7-9,-,-,TRBJ1-4,12,TGTGCCAGCAGCTTTCCAGATCAGGGGCCGTTTTTT,CASSFPDQGPFF
TRBV11-3,-,TRBD2,TRBJ2-3,17,TGTGCCAGCAGCCCCGACGGTACTAGCGGGAGCACAGATACGCAGTATTTT,CASSPDGTSGSTDTQYF
TRBV5-1,-,TRBD2,TRBJ2-3,14,TGCGCCAGCAGCTCGGGGGGATACACAGATACGCAGTATTTT,CASSSGGYTDTQYF
TRBV4-1,few,-,TRBJ1-4,13,TGCGCCAGCAGCACGCAGGTTAATGAAAAACTGTTTTTT,CASSTQVNEKLFF
TRBV6-5,-,-,TRBJ1-3,15,TGTGCCAGCAGTTACTCAACCAGGTCCGGAAACACCATATATTTT,CASSYSTRSGNTIYF